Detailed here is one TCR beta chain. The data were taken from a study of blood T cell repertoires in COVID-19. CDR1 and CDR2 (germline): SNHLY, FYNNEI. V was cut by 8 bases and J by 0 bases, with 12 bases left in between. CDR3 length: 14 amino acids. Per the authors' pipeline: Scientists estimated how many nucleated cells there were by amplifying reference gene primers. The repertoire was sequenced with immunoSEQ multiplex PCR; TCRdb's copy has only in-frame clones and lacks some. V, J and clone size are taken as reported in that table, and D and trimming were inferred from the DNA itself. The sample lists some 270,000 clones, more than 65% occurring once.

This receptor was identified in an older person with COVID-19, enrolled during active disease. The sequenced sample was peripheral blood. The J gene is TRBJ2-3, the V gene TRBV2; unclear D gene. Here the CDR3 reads CASRGRLSTDTQYF. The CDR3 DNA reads TGTGCCAGCCGTGGGCGGCTTAGCACAGATACGCAGTATTTT.